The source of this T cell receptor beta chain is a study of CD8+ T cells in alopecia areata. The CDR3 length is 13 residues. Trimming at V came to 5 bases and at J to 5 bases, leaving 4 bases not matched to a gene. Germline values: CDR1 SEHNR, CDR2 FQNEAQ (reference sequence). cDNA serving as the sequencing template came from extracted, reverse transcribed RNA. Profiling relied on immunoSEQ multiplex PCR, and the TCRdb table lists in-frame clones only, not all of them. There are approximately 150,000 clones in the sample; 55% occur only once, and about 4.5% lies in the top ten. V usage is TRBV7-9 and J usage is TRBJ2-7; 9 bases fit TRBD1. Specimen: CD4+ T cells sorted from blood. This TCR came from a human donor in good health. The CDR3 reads CASSRGTGNEQYF. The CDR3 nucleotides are TGTGCCAGCAGCCGAGGGACAGGGAACGAGCAGTACTTC.